This is a list of T cell receptor beta chains from one sample in a study of CD8 T cells in ankylosing spondylitis. TCRdb redid the calling of the 5' RACE reads with MiXCR, one entry per CDR3 protein. The sample consists of around 100,000 distinct CDR3 sequences, nearly 25% of them appearing once. The sequenced sample consisted of synovial fluid, either unsorted or a sorted T cell fraction (not recorded which). The receptor set was obtained from a male donor with ankylosing spondylitis. CDR3s include the opening cysteine and the closing phenylalanine or tryptophan.

j_call: TRBJ2-7; v_call: TRBV20-1; cdr3_aa: CSASPRTSERKQYF
j_call: TRBJ2-1; v_call: TRBV7-9; cdr3_aa: CASSLAGGNNEQFF
j_call: TRBJ2-2; v_call: TRBV3-1; cdr3_aa: CASSQDAVTGELFF
j_call: TRBJ2-3; v_call: TRBV9; cdr3_aa: CASSHGSGGTQYF
j_call: TRBJ2-1; v_call: TRBV6-1; cdr3_aa: CASGTPEAYNEQFF
j_call: TRBJ2-4; v_call: TRBV7-9; cdr3_aa: CASSLNGVSDIQYF
j_call: TRBJ2-1; v_call: TRBV7-9; cdr3_aa: CALTLAGDREQFF
j_call: TRBJ2-5; v_call: TRBV28; cdr3_aa: CATLDRVLETQYF
j_call: TRBJ1-1; v_call: TRBV24-1; cdr3_aa: CATSDPVESSRAFF
j_call: TRBJ2-5; v_call: TRBV5-4; cdr3_aa: CASSFPGTVQETQYF
j_call: TRBJ1-2; v_call: TRBV6-2/TRBV6-3; cdr3_aa: CASSYEGLNYGYTF
j_call: TRBJ2-5; v_call: TRBV14; cdr3_aa: CASSLNRETQYF
j_call: TRBJ1-4; v_call: TRBV5-6; cdr3_aa: CASSPPGQDEKLFF
j_call: TRBJ2-1; v_call: TRBV7-8; cdr3_aa: CASSPPWGGEQFF
j_call: TRBJ2-2; v_call: TRBV12-3/TRBV12-4; cdr3_aa: CASSLFGGNTGELFF
j_call: TRBJ2-1; v_call: TRBV24-1; cdr3_aa: CATSVPTGEQFF
j_call: TRBJ2-1; v_call: TRBV15; cdr3_aa: CATSRVGFKAGGRDEQFF
j_call: TRBJ1-5; v_call: TRBV4-1; cdr3_aa: CASSPSEGGYNQPQHF
j_call: TRBJ2-1; v_call: TRBV7-7; cdr3_aa: CASSFGTSAYNEQFF
j_call: TRBJ1-4; v_call: TRBV21-1; cdr3_aa: CASSLQVATNEKLFF
j_call: TRBJ2-1; v_call: TRBV20-1; cdr3_aa: CSARFGGIRGNEQFF
j_call: TRBJ1-1; v_call: TRBV18; cdr3_aa: CASSPQQGTTEAFF
j_call: TRBJ2-4; v_call: TRBV12-3/TRBV12-4; cdr3_aa: CASSIDRTYGAKNIQYF
j_call: TRBJ2-3; v_call: TRBV4-2; cdr3_aa: CASSQDWAFTDTQYF
j_call: TRBJ2-5; v_call: TRBV7-2; cdr3_aa: CASSRRVQETQYF
j_call: TRBJ2-7; v_call: TRBV3-1; cdr3_aa: CASSVASYEQYF
j_call: TRBJ1-6; v_call: TRBV7-9; cdr3_aa: CASSYSGGAGSPLHF